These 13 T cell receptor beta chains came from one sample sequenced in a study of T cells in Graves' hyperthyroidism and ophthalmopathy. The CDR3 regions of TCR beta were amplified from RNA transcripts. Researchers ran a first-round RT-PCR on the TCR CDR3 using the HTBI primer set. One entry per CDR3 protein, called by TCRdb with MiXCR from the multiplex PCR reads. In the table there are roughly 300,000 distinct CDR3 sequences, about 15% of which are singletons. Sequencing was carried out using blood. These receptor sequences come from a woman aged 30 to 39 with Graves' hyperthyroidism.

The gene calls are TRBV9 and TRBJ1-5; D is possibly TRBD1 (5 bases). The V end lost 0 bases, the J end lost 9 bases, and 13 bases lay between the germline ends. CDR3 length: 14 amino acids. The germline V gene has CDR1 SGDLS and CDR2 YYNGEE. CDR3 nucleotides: TGTGCCAGCAGCGTAGAAGGGGACTCCGGGCCCCAGCATTTT. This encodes CASSVEGDSGPQHF.

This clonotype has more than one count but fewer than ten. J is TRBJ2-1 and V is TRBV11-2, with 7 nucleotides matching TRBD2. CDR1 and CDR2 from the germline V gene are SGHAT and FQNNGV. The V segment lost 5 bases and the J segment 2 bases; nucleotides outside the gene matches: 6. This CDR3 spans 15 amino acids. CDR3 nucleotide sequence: TGTGCCAGCAGCCGGGGTCTAGCGGCCTACAATGAGCAGTTCTTC. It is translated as CASSRGLAAYNEQFF.

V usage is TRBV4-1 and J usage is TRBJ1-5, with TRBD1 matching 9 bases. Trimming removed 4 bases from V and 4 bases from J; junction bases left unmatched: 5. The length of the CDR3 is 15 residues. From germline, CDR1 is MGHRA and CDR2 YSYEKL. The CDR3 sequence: CASSPGTGRNQPQHF. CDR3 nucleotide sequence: TGCGCCAGCAGCCCCGGGACAGGGAGGAATCAGCCCCAGCATTTT.

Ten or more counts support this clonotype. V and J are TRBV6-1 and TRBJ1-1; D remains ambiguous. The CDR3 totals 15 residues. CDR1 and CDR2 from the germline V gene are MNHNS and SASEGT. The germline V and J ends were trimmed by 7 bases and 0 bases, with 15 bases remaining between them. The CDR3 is CASIWAHSLNTEAFF. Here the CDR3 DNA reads TGTGCCAGCATTTGGGCACACTCCCTGAACACTGAAGCTTTCTTT.

This CDR3 is CASRRMGAGDSKFF. Written as DNA, the CDR3 is TGTGCCAGCAGACGGATGGGGGCAGGGGACTCTAAGTTCTTC. The genes are TRBV2 and TRBJ2-1; D possibly matches TRBD1 or TRBD2 (6 bases each). Germline-derived CDR1 and CDR2 are SNHLY and FYNNEI. The CDR3 has 14 residues. With 6 bases removed from V and 14 bases from J, the gap between germline ends came to 23 bases.

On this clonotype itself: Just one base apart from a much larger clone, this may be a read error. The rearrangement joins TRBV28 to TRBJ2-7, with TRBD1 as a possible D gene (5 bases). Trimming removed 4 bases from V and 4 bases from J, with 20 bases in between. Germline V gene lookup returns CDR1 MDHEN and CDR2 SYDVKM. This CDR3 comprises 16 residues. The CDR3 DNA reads TGTGCCAGCAGTTCAGGCAGGGTCAGGTACCCGTACGAGCAGTACTTC. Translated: CASSSGRVRYPYEQYF.

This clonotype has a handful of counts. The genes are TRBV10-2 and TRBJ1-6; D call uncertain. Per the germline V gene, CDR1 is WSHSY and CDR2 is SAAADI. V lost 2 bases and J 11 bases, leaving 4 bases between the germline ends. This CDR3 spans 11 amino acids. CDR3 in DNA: TGCGCCAGCAGTGAGGAGGCACCCCTCCACTTT. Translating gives CASSEEAPLHF.

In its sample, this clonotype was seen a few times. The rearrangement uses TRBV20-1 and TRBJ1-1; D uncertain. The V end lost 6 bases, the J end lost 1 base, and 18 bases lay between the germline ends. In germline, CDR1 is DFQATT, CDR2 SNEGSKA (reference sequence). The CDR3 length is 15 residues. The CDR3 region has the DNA TGCAGTGCCCCCCTTCCCTCAGGCTCGAACACTGAAGCTTTCTTT. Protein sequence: CSAPLPSGSNTEAFF.

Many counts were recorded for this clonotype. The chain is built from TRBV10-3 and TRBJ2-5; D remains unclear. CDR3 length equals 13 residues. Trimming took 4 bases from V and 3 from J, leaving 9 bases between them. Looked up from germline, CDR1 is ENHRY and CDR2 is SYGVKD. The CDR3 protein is CAISGAVKETQYF. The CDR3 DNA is TGTGCCATCAGTGGGGCGGTCAAAGAGACCCAGTACTTC.

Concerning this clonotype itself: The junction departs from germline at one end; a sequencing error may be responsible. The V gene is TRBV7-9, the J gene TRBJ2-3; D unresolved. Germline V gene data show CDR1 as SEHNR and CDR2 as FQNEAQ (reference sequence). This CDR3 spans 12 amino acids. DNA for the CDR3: TGTGCCAGCAGCTTGTTTTCAGATACGCAGTGTTTT. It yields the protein CASSLFSDTQCF.

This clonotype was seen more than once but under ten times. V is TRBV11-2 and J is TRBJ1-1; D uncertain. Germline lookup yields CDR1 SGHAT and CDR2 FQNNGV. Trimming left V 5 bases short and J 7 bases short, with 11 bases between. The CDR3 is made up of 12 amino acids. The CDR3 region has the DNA TGTGCCAGCAGCCTCTGGGGAGATGAAGCTTTCTTT. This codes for CASSLWGDEAFF.

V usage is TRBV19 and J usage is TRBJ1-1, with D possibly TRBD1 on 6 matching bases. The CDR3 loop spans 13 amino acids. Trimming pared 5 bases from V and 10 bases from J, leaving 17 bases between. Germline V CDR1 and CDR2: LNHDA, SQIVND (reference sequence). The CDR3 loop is CASSSRQAPVAFF. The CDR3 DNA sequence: TGTGCCAGTAGTTCCCGACAGGCTCCGGTAGCTTTCTTT.

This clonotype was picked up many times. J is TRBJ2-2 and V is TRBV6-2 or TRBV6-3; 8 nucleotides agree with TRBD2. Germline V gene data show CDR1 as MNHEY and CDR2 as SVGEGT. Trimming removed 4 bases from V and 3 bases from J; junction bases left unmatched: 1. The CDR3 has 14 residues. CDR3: CASSLTSDTGELFF. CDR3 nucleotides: TGTGCCAGCAGTTTGACTAGCGACACCGGGGAGCTGTTTTTT.